One and the same sample provided the 22 T cell receptor beta chains below, sequenced in a study of blood T cell repertoires in COVID-19. Assay used: immunoSEQ multiplex PCR; TCRdb lists only in-frame clones, some missing. Of 250,000 to 350,000 clones listed, around 89% are singletons. Sequencing was carried out using PBMCs or T cells enriched from blood (not recorded which). These TCRs come from a woman in her forties or fifties who had recovered from COVID-19.

The gene calls are TRBV7-8 and TRBJ1-1; the D gene is possibly TRBD1 (6 bases). The CDR3 consists of 14 residues. The V and J ends lost 1 base and 5 bases respectively, with 11 bases between them. Germline CDR1 and CDR2: SGHVS and FQNEAQ. CDR3 nucleotides: TGTGCCAGCAGCTTAGAGCAGGGGTGGACTGAAGCTTTCTTT. It is translated as CASSLEQGWTEAFF.

The rearrangement uses TRBV5-4 and TRBJ1-3; tentative D call: TRBD1 (5 bases). The germline CDR1 and CDR2 sequences are SGHNT and YYREEE (reference sequence). CDR3 length: 15 amino acids. Trimming took 0 bases from V and 2 from J, leaving 9 bases between them. The CDR3 coding sequence is TGTGCCAGCAGCTTGGATCGCAGGGCTGGAAACACCATATATTTT. It codes for CASSLDRRAGNTIYF.

This clone appeared a few times. The chain is built from TRBV6-1 and TRBJ1-1, with 7 bases that match TRBD1. V was pared by 3 bases and J by 2 bases, with 12 bases of the junction left unmatched. The CDR3 totals 17 residues. The germline V gene has CDR1 MNHNS and CDR2 SASEGT. The CDR3 DNA follows: TGTGCCAGCAGTGAGGCTCAGGGGGTAAGAAAAAACACTGAAGCTTTCTTT. It yields the protein CASSEAQGVRKNTEAFF.

The CDR3 DNA reads as TGTGCCAGCCGGGCCCGACAGGGAACTAACTATGGCTACACCTTC. Translated: CASRARQGTNYGYTF. The rearrangement joins TRBV27 to TRBJ1-2; 7 positions match TRBD1. Trimming removed 8 bases from V and 0 bases from J; junction bases left unmatched: 9. Germline V lookup: CDR1 MNHEY, CDR2 SMNVEV (reference sequence). The CDR3 is 15 residues long.

The chain employs TRBV7-2 and TRBJ1-2, with a possible D match to TRBD1 (5 bases). Looked up from germline, CDR1 is SGHTA and CDR2 is FQGNSA. There are 14 residues in the CDR3. Trimming cost V 5 bases and J 8 bases, with 18 bases left between them. CDR3 sequence (DNA): TGTGCCAGCAGCCCCACACACGGGGGGTACGGCTACACCTTC. This sequence encodes CASSPTHGGYGYTF.

This chain uses TRBV10-3 with TRBJ2-1; 10 bases match TRBD2. Unmatched junction bases numbered 5, after V lost 3 bases and J lost 0 bases. From germline, CDR1 is ENHRY and CDR2 SYGVKD. The CDR3 consists of 17 residues. CDR3 bases: TGTGCCATCAGTGAAGGGGCTAGCGGGGGCTCCTACAATGAGCAGTTCTTC. Protein sequence: CAISEGASGGSYNEQFF.

The chain carries TRBV11-3 and TRBJ2-2, with D possibly being TRBD1 (5 bases). The germline V gene encodes CDR1 SGHNT and CDR2 YENEEA. This CDR3 region has 16 residues. The ends were cut back, 0 bases at V and 7 bases at J, with 15 bases in the middle. The CDR3 loop is CASSLDSQRGHGELFF. CDR3 DNA: TGTGCCAGCAGCTTAGATAGTCAAAGGGGCCACGGGGAGCTGTTTTTT. Variable domain in full (rest from reference TRBV11-3 and TRBJ2-2): EAGVVQSPRYKIIEKKQPVAFWCNPISGHNTLYWYLQNLGQGPELLIRYENEEAVDDSQLPKDRFSAERLKGVDSTLKIQPAELGDSAVYLCASSLDSQRGHGELFFGEGSRLTVL.

V gene TRBV11-3 combines with J gene TRBJ2-7; possible D gene TRBD2, 6 bases. Trimming pared 4 bases from V and 5 bases from J, leaving 12 bases between. Germline values: CDR1 SGHNT, CDR2 YENEEA. The CDR3 runs to 13 residues. In DNA form, the CDR3 reads TGTGCCAGCAGCTCCGGGAGAAACAACGAGCAGTACTTC. Amino acids: CASSSGRNNEQYF.

The genes are TRBV11-2 and TRBJ2-1, with 9 bases lining up with TRBD1. V was pared by 5 bases and J by 4 bases, with 9 bases of the junction left unmatched. This CDR3 region has 16 residues. The germline V gene has CDR1 SGHAT and CDR2 FQNNGV. Here the CDR3 DNA reads TGTGCCAGCAGCCGTGCGGCGGACAGGGGATACAATGAGCAGTTCTTC. Encoded protein: CASSRAADRGYNEQFF.

The J gene is TRBJ2-3, the V gene TRBV7-2; the match to TRBD2 covers 8 bases. With V trimmed by 9 bases and J by 5 bases, 7 bases remained unmatched. Germline V gene sequence: CDR1 SGHTA, CDR2 FQGNSA. The length of the CDR3 is 13 residues. The CDR3 region has the DNA TGTGCCAGTCTAGCGGGTTCGGTAGATACGCAGTATTTT. It codes for CASLAGSVDTQYF.

The rearrangement links TRBV11-2 to TRBJ2-1; 9 bases match TRBD2. V shed 2 bases, J shed 10 bases, and the junction held 6 bases outside the gene matches. The germline V gene has CDR1 SGHAT and CDR2 FQNNGV. The CDR3 consists of 14 residues. The CDR3 region is CASSLWRSGREQFF. The CDR3 DNA is TGTGCCAGCAGCTTATGGCGGAGCGGGAGGGAGCAGTTCTTC.

The chain links TRBV7-2 to TRBJ1-1, with 7 bases fitting TRBD1. This CDR3 comprises 16 residues. Germline V gives CDR1 SGHTA, CDR2 FQGNSA. Trimming cost V 5 bases and J 5 bases; bases outside gene matches: 14. CDR3 loop: CASSILTGTVVTEAFF. In nucleotides, the CDR3 is TGTGCCAGCAGCATACTGACAGGGACGGTGGTAACTGAAGCTTTCTTT.

The rearrangement links TRBV5-1 to TRBJ2-1, with 7 bases lining up with TRBD2. Trimming cost V 2 bases and J 7 bases; bases outside gene matches: 9. The CDR3 sequence is 15 residues long. Germline loops: CDR1 SGHRS, CDR2 YFSETQ. CDR3 protein: CASSFSAGAWNEQFF. The CDR3 region has the DNA TGCGCCAGCAGCTTCTCGGCGGGAGCATGGAATGAGCAGTTCTTC.

The V gene is TRBV28, the J gene TRBJ1-5; possibly TRBD1 for D (6 bases). V lost 10 bases to trimming and J lost 3 bases, with 13 bases between them. The CDR3 contains 13 residues. Germline CDR1 reads MDHEN; CDR2 reads SYDVKM. The CDR3 DNA follows: TGTGCCACGTTAGGACAGCACAATCAGCCCCAGCATTTT. Its translation: CATLGQHNQPQHF.

This clone was seen only once. The CDR3 protein is CASRPGTDYGYTF. The CDR3 DNA reads as TGTGCCAGTAGGCCCGGGACTGACTATGGCTACACCTTC. This chain connects TRBV19 to TRBJ1-2, with D possibly being TRBD1 (5 bases). The CDR3 totals 13 residues. The ends were cut back, 6 bases at V and 3 bases at J, with 11 bases in the middle. Per the germline V gene, CDR1 is LNHDA and CDR2 is SQIVND (reference sequence).

V gene TRBV30 combines with J gene TRBJ2-1; 7 bases agree with TRBD2. V trimming: 2 bases; J trimming: 10 bases; junction bases outside the gene matches: 11. This CDR3 contains 14 residues. The germline V gene encodes CDR1 GTSNPN and CDR2 SVGIG (reference sequence). DNA of the CDR3: TGTGCCTGGAGTCCGGCTAGCGGTGCCATGGAGCAGTTCTTC. Translating gives CAWSPASGAMEQFF.

This clone came up once. The chain employs TRBV7-3 and TRBJ2-3; 10 positions agree with TRBD2. Germline-derived CDR1 and CDR2 are SGHTA and FQGTGA. Unmatched junction bases numbered 5, after V lost 5 bases and J lost 3 bases. This CDR3 has 15 amino acids. CDR3 nucleotide sequence: TGTGCCAGCAGCCTAGCGGGAGTGGGGACAGATACGCAGTATTTT. Translating it yields CASSLAGVGTDTQYF.

The V and J genes are TRBV28 and TRBJ1-3; weak D call: TRBD1 (6 bases). V lost 5 bases, J lost 6 bases, and 20 bases lay in between. This CDR3 is 16 amino acids long. Germline V CDR1 and CDR2: MDHEN, SYDVKM. CDR3: CASSVISGQLKNTIYF. CDR3 DNA: TGTGCCAGCAGTGTTATATCCGGACAGCTAAAAAACACCATATATTTT.

This clone has just a few counts. The J gene is TRBJ1-5, the V gene TRBV27, with D perhaps matching TRBD1 (6 bases). This CDR3 spans 17 amino acids. Germline V gene data show CDR1 as MNHEY and CDR2 as SMNVEV (reference sequence). V was clipped by 6 bases and J by 1 base, with 19 bases between them. CDR3 protein: CASSRYKIDRSNQPQHF. CDR3 sequence (DNA): TGTGCCAGCAGCCGCTATAAGATCGACAGGAGCAATCAGCCCCAGCATTTT.

The V gene is TRBV27, the J gene TRBJ2-7; D uncertain. V shed 1 base and J shed 6 bases, with 10 bases lying between them. Germline assignment: CDR1 MNHEY and CDR2 SMNVEV (reference sequence). The CDR3 contains 13 residues. This CDR3 reads CASSLYPSGEQYF. CDR3 nucleotide sequence: TGTGCCAGCAGTTTATACCCCTCGGGCGAGCAGTACTTC.

This chain links TRBV11-2 with TRBJ1-1; D gene unclear. The CDR3 consists of 13 residues. V lost 3 bases and J lost 8, with 13 bases in between. CDR1 is SGHAT and CDR2 is FQNNGV in the germline V gene. CDR3 DNA sequence: TGTGCCAGCAGCTTGGGAGTACTGGTCGAAGCTTTCTTT. It is translated as CASSLGVLVEAFF.

This clone was observed a few times. The V call is TRBV28, the J call TRBJ1-2; D uncertain. From germline, CDR1 is MDHEN and CDR2 SYDVKM. This CDR3 has 11 amino acids. V was trimmed by 6 bases and J by 5 bases, leaving 7 bases between them. The CDR3 sequence is CASSRLYGYTF. DNA for the CDR3: TGTGCCAGCAGCCGGTTATATGGCTACACCTTC.